This TCR beta chain was sequenced in a study of CD8 T cells in Susac syndrome. Study observations and caveats: As the study acknowledged, the number of individuals in its TCR sequencing and HLA analysis was relatively small.

Random hexamers were used to reverse transcribe an amount of about 0.45 to 1 ug RNA. Amplification of TCR beta CDR3 was carried out by immunoSEQ multiplex PCR, which covered 54 Vbeta and 13 Jbeta segments. One entry per CDR3 protein results from TCRdb running MiXCR on the immunoSEQ multiplex PCR reads. The table lists roughly 110,000 distinct CDR3 sequences, about nine tenths of them singletons, with roughly 0.12% in the top ten. The authors sequenced TCR beta from blood CD8+ and CD4+ T cells. Negative isolation was used for CD8+ and CD4+ T cells and FACS enrichment for TEMRA cells. CDR1 and CDR2 (germline): MDHEN, SYDVKM. Trimming shortened V by 3 bases and J by 7 bases, and 18 bases separated the two germline ends. The CDR3 length is 16 residues. To note about this clonotype: The antigen is not known.

This sequence was found in a human donor in good health. The specimen was CD8+ T cells from PBMCs. The chain has TRBV28 and TRBJ1-4; TRBD1 might be the D (5 bases). The CDR3: CASSFPKSATVEKLFF. In DNA, the CDR3 is TGTGCCAGCAGTTTCCCCAAGTCGGCGACAGTTGAAAAACTGTTTTTT.